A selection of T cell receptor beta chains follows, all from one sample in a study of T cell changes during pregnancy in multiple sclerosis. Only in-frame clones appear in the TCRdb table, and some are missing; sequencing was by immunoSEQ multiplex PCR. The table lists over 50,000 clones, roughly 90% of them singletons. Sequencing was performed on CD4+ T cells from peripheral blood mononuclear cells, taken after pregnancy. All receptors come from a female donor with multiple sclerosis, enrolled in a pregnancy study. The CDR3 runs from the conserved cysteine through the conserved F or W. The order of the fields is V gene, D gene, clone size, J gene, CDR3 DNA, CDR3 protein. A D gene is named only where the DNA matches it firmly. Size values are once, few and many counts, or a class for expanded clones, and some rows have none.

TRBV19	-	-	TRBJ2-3	TGTGCCAGTAGCCTAGGGGGGGGAGGGCCAGATACGCAGTATTTT	CASSLGGGGPDTQYF
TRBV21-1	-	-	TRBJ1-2	TGTGCCAGCTACCACACAGGGTTGTGTGGCTACACCTTC	CASYHTGLCGYTF
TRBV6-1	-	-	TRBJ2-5	TGTGCCAGCAGTGAACGCCAGACTACGGGGGAGCAGTACTTC	CASSERQTTGEQYF
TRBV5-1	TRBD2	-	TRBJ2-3	TGCGCCAGCGGGACTAGCGGGACGGCAGATACGCAGTATTTT	CASGTSGTADTQYF
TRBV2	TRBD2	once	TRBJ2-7	TGTGCCAGCAGTGGGACTAGCGCCTCCTACGAGCAGTACTTC	CASSGTSASYEQYF
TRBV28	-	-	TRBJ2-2	TGTGCCAGCAGTTTAACCCAGGGAGGCAACACCGGGGAGCTGTTTTTT	CASSLTQGGNTGELFF
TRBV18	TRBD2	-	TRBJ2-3	TGTGCCAGCTCACCACGGGCTAGCGGATACACAGATACGCAGTATTTT	CASSPRASGYTDTQYF
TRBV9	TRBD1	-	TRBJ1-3	TGTGCCAGCAGCCCAAAGACAGGGTCTGGAAACACCATATATTTT	CASSPKTGSGNTIYF
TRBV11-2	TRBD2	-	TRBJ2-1	TGTGCCAGCAGCTTAGATCGACCTAGCGGGAGTTTGAATGAGCAGTTCTTC	CASSLDRPSGSLNEQFF
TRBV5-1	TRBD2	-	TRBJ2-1	TGCGCCAGCAGTCATAGCGGGAGTGGCTACAATGAGCAGTTCTTC	CASSHSGSGYNEQFF
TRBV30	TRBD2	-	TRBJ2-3	TGTGCCTGGACCGGGACTAGGGAGGGGACAGATACGCAGTATTTT	CAWTGTREGTDTQYF
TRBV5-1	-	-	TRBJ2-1	TGCGCCAGCACCGAAACAGGGAATGAGCAGTTCTTC	CASTETGNEQFF
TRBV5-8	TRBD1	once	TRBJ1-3	TGTGCCAGCAGCAGTCAGGGGGCCGGAAACACCATATATTTT	CASSSQGAGNTIYF
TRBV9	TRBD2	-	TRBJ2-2	TGTGCCAGCAGCGTAAGATCCCGGGAGGGTACCGGGGAGCTGTTTTTT	CASSVRSREGTGELFF
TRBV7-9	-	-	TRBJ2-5	TGTGCCAGCAGCCCTAACGGGTACCGGGAGACCCAGTACTTC	CASSPNGYRETQYF
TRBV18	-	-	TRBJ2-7	TGTGCCAGCTCGCTCGGACTATTCTACGAGCAGTACTTC	CASSLGLFYEQYF
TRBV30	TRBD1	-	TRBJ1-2	TGTGCCTGGAGGAAAGACAGGGCCTATGGCTACACCTTC	CAWRKDRAYGYTF
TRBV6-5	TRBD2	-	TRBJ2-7	TGTGCCAGCAGGGCCAGCGGGATCAACTCCTACGAGCAGTACTTC	CASRASGINSYEQYF
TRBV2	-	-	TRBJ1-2	TGTGCCAGCAGGGGCCAGCTCCACCCTAACTATGGCTACACCTTC	CASRGQLHPNYGYTF
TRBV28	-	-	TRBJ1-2	TGTGCCAGCAGTCGCCGAGTTCCGGGGGAAGTCTATGGCTACACCTTC	CASSRRVPGEVYGYTF
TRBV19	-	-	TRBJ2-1	TGTGCCAGTAGTATAGAGACTATTCTATACAATGAGCAGTTCTTC	CASSIETILYNEQFF
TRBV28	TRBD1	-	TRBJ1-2	TGTCCCTGGTCGGGACAGGGTTACGTTTATTATGGCTACACCTTC	CPWSGQGYVYYGYTF
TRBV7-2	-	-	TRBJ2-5	TGTGCCAGCAGCTCGACGGCGGAGAAGACCCAGTACTTC	CASSSTAEKTQYF
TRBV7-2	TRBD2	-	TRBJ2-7	TGTGCCAGCAGCCTTTTCGGGACTAGCGCTTCCTACGAGCAGTACTTC	CASSLFGTSASYEQYF
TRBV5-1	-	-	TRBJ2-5	TGCGCCAGCAGCTTGGGTGTGCAGAACACCCAAGAGACCCAGTACTTC	CASSLGVQNTQETQYF
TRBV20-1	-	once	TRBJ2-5	TGCAGTGCCGCGAGGGAGACCCAGTACTTC	CSAARETQYF
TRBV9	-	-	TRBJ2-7	TGTGCCAGCAGCGTTAGTACGGGGACCTACGAGCAGTACTTC	CASSVSTGTYEQYF
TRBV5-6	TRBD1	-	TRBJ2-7	TGTGCCAGCAGCTCCAGAGCCGGGACAGGGGCCGAGCAGTACTTC	CASSSRAGTGAEQYF
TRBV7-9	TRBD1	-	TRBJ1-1	TGTGCCAGCAGCCGGCACGACAGGGGCGAAGCTTTCTTT	CASSRHDRGEAFF
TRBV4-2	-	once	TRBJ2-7	TGTGCCAGCAGCCAAGATGCAGGCTCCAAGGAGCAGTACTTC	CASSQDAGSKEQYF
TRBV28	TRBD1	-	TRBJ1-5	TGTGCCAGCAGGACAGGGGGGAGCAATCAGCCCCAGCATTTT	CASRTGGSNQPQHF
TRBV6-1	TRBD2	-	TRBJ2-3	TGTGCCAGCACCTTAGCGGGAGGATTCACAGATACGCAGTATTTT	CASTLAGGFTDTQYF
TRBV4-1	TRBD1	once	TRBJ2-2	TGCGCCAGCAGCCAAATGACAGGGGTGGCCGGGGAGCTGTTTTTT	CASSQMTGVAGELFF
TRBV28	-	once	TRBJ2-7	TGTGCCAGCAGATTTGGGGGCCAGGGGAACTCCTACGAGCAGTACTTC	CASRFGGQGNSYEQYF
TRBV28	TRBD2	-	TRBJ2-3	TGTGCCAGCAGTTTACCCGGGACTAGCGGGGGTACAGATACGCAGTATTTT	CASSLPGTSGGTDTQYF
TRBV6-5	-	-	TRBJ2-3	TGTGCCAGCAGTTACTCGCCAGGGCTCACAGATACGCAGTATTTT	CASSYSPGLTDTQYF
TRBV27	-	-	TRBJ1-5	TGTGCCAGCAGTGTAAGGGGCCTCAATCAGCCCCAGCATTTT	CASSVRGLNQPQHF